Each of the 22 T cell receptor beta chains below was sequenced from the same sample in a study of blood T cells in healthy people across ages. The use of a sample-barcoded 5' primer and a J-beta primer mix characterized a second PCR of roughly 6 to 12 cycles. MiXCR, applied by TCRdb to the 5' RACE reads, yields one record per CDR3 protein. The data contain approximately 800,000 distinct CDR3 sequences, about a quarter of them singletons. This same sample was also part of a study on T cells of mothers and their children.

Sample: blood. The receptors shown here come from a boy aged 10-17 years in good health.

In DNA form, the CDR3 reads TGTGCCAGCGGGGGCCGGGACACTTACAATGAGCAGTTCTTC. This encodes CASGGRDTYNEQFF. The chain carries TRBV2 and TRBJ2-1; D might be TRBD1 (6 bases). V lost 8 bases and J lost 4, with 15 bases in between. CDR3 size: 14 residues. Germline values: CDR1 SNHLY, CDR2 FYNNEI.

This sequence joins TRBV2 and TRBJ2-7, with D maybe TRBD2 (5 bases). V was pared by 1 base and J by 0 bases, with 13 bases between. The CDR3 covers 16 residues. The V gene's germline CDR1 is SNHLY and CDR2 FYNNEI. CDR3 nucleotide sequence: TGTGCCAGCAGTGAAGGGCAGACTACTAGCTCCTACGAGCAGTACTTC. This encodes CASSEGQTTSSYEQYF.

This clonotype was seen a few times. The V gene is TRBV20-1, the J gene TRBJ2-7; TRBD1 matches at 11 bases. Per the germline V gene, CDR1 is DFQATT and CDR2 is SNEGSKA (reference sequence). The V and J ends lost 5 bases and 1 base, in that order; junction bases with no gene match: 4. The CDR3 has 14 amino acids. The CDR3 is CSAYGTGGSYEQYF. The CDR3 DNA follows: TGCAGTGCTTACGGGACAGGGGGTTCCTACGAGCAGTACTTC.

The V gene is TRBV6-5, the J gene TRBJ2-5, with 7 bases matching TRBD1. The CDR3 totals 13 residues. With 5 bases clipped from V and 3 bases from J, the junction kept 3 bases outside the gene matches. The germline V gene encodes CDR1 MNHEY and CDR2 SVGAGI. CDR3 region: CASSKGQKETQYF. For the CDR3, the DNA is TGTGCCAGCAGTAAGGGACAGAAAGAGACCCAGTACTTC.

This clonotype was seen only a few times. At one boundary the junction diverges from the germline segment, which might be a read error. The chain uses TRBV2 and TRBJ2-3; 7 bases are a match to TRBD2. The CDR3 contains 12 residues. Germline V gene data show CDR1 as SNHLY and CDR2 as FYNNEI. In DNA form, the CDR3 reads TGCGCCAGCAGCGGGGACGACAATACGCAGTATTTT. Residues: CASSGDDNTQYF.

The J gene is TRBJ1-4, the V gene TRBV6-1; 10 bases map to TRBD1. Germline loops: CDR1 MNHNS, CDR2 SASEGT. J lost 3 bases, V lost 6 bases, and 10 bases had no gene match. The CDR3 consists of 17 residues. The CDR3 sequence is CASRRTGGRRSNEKLFF. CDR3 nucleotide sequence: TGTGCCAGCAGGCGGACAGGGGGTAGAAGATCTAATGAAAAACTGTTTTTT.

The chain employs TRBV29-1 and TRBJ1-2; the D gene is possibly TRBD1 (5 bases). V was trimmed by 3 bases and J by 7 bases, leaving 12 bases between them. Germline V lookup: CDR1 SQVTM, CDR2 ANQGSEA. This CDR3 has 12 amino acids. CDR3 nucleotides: TGCAGCGTTGAGGGGCCTGGGGGTGGCTACACCTTC. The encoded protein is CSVEGPGGGYTF.

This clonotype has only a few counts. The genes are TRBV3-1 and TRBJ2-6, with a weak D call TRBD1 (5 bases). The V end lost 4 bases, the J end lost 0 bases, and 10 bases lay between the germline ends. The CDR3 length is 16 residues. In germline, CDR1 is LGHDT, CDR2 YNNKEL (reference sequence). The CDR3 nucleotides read TGTGCCAGCAGCCCAACAGGATACTCTGGGGCCAACGTCCTGACTTTC. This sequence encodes CASSPTGYSGANVLTF.

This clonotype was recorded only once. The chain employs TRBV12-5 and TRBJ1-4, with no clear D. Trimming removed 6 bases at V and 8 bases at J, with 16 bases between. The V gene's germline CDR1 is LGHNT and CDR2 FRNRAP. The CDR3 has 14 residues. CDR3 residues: CASGKNGLREKLFF. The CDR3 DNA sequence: TGTGCTAGTGGCAAGAATGGTTTGAGGGAAAAACTGTTTTTT.

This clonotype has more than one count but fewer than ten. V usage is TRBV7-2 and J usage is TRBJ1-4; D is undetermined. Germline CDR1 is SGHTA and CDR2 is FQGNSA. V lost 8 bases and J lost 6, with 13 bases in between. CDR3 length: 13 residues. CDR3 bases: TGTGCCAGCCAACGGGGAGCTCATGAAAAACTGTTTTTT. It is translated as CASQRGAHEKLFF.

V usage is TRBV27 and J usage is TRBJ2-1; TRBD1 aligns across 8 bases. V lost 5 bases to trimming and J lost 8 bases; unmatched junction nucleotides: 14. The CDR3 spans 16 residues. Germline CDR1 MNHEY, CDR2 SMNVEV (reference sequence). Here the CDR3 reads CASSTSLYRGNDEQFF. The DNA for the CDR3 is TGTGCCAGCAGTACATCGTTGTACAGGGGGAATGATGAGCAGTTCTTC.

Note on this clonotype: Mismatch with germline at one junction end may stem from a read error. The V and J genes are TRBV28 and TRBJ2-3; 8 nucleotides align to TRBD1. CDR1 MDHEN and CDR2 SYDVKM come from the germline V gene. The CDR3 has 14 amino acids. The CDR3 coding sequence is TGTGCCAGCAGTTTTGACAGGGGTGCAGATACGCGGTATTTT. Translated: CASSFDRGADTRYF.

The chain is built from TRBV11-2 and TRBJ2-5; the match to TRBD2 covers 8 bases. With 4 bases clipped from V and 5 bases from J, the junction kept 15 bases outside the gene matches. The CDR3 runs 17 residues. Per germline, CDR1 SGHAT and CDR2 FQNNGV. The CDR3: CASSYPPWIAGKETQYF. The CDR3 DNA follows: TGTGCCAGCAGCTACCCCCCTTGGATAGCGGGGAAGGAGACCCAGTACTTC.

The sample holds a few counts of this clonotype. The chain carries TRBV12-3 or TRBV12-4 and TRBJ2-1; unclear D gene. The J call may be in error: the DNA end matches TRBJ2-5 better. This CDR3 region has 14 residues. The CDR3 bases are TGTGCCAGCAGTTTGAACGGCCCAAGAGAGACCCAGTACTTC. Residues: CASSLNGPRETQYF.

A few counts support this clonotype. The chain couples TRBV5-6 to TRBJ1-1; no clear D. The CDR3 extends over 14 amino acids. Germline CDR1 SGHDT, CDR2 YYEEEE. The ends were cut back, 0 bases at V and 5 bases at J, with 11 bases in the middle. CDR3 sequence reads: CASSLVLGFTEAFF. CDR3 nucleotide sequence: TGTGCCAGCAGCTTGGTGTTGGGGTTTACTGAAGCTTTCTTT.

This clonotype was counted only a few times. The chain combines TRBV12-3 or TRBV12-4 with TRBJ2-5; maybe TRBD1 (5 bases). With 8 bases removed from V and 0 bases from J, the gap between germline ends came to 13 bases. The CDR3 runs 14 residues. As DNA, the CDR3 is TGTGCCAGCTCGCCGACAGTCTACCAAGAGACCCAGTACTTC. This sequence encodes CASSPTVYQETQYF.

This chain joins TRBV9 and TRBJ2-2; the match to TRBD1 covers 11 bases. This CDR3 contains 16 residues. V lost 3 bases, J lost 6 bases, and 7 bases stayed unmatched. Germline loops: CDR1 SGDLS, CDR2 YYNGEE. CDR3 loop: CASSEGGQGGSGELFF. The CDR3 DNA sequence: TGTGCCAGCAGCGAGGGGGGACAGGGGGGATCCGGGGAGCTGTTTTTT. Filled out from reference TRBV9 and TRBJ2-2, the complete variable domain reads DSGVTQTPKHLITATGQRVTLRCSPRSGDLSVYWYQQSLDQGLQFLIQYYNGEERAKGNILERFSAQQFPDLHSELNLSSLELGDSALYFCASSEGGQGGSGELFFGEGSRLTVL.

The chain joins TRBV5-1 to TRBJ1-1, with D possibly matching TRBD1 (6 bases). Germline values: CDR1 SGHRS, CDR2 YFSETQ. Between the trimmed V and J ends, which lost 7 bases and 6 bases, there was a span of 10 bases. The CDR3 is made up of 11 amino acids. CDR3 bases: TGCGCCAGCGCAGGGGAAGCTGAAGCTTTCTTT. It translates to CASAGEAEAFF.

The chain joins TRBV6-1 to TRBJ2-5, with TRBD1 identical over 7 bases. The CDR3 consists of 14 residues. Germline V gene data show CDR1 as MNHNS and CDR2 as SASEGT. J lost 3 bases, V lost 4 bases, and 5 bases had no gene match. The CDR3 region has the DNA TGTGCCAGCAGTGTAATAGACAGGGAAGAGACCCAGTACTTC. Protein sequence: CASSVIDREETQYF.

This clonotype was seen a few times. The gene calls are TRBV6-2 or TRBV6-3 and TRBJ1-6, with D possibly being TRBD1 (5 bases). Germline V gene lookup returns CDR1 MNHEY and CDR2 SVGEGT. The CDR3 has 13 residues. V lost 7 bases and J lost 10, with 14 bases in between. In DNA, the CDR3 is TGTGCCAGCACCGGACGGGGGGGATCACCCCTCCACTTT. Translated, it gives CASTGRGGSPLHF.

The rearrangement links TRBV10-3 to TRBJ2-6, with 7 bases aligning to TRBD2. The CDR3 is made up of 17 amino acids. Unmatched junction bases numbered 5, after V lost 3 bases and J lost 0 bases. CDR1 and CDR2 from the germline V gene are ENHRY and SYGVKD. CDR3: CAISETGGISGANVLTF. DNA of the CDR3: TGTGCCATCAGTGAAACCGGGGGGATCTCTGGGGCCAACGTCCTGACTTTC.

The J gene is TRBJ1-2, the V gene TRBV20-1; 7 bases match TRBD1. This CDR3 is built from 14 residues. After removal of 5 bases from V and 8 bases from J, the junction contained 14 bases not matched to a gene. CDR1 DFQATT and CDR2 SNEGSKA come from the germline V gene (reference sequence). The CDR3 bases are TGCAGTGCTCCACTCGGGGCAGGGGGGAACGGCTACACCTTC. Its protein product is CSAPLGAGGNGYTF.